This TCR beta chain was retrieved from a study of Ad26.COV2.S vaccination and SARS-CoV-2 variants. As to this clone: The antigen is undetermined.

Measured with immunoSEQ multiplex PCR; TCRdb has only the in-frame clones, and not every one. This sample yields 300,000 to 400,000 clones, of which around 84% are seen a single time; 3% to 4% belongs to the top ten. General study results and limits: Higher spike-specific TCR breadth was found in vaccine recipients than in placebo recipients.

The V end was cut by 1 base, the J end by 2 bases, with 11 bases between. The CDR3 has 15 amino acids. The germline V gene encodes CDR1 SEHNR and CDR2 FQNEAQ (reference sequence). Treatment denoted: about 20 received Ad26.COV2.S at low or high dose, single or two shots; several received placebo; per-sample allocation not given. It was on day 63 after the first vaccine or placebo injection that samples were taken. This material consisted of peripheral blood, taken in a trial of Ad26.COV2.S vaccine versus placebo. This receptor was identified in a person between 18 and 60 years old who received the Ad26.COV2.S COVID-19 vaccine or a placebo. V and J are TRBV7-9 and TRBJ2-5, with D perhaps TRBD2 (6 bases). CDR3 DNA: TGTGCCAGCAGCTTAGGGGGGGAAGTTCAAGAGACCCAGTACTTC. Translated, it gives CASSLGGEVQETQYF.